This TCR beta chain was sequenced in a study of graft-versus-host responses after intestinal transplantation. Across the whole study: Recipients received multivisceral, liver-intestinal, or isolated intestinal transplants. Recipients uniformly received anti-thymocyte globulin induction, followed by tacrolimus and steroids for roughly 3 years.

Remarks on this clone: The target antigen is unknown.

The assay was immunoSEQ multiplex PCR, and TCRdb's table has in-frame clones only and misses some. Of about 130,000 clones listed, around nine tenths are singletons. The CDR3 extends over 13 amino acids. V was clipped by 5 bases and J by 7 bases; unmatched bases: 4. Germline lookup yields CDR1 MNHEY and CDR2 SVGAGI. The source material was unstimulated CD4+ T cells sorted from spleen or lymph node cells, sampled before intestinal transplant. The TCR sequence derives from a human donor who received an intestinal transplant. The chain links TRBV6-5 to TRBJ1-5; TRBD1 aligns across 8 bases. In DNA, the CDR3 is TGTGCCAGCAGTGACAGGGGAGAACAGCCCCAGCATTTT. Translated: CASSDRGEQPQHF.